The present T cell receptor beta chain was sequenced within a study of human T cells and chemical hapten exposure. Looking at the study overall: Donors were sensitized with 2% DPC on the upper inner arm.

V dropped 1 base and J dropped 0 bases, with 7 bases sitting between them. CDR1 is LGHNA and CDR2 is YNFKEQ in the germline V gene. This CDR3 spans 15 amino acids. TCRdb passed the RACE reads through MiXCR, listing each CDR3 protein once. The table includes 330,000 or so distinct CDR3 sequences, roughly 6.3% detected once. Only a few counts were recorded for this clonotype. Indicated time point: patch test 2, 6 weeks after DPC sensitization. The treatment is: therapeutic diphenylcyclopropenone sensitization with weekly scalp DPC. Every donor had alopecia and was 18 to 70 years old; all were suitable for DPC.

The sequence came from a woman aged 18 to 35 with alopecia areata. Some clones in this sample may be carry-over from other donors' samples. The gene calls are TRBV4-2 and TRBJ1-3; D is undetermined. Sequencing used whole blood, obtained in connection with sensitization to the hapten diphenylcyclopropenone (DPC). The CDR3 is CASSQGLSSGNTIYF. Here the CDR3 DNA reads TGTGCCAGCAGCCAAGGACTCAGCTCTGGAAACACCATATATTTT.